This TCR beta chain was documented in a study of T cell responses to AZD1222 COVID-19 vaccine. Regarding the study as a whole: Spike was spanned by vaccine-associated CD4 TCRs, with dominance at 160-218 and 743-854. The donors showed a predominance of white British ancestry and of females, with possible underestimation of clonal diversity. Seropositive status at baseline applied to only a handful of AZD1222 recipients. Targeting of unmutated variant regions was reportedly seen in nearly half of spike-specific TCRs.

Sequenced by immunoSEQ multiplex PCR; TCRdb stores in-frame clones only, minus some. Here the sample spans roughly 91,000 clones, about 92% being singletons. Remarks on this clone: Its target is not known.

This CDR3 has 16 residues. The V gene lost 5 bases and the J gene lost 6 bases, with 17 bases spanning the gap. Germline V gives CDR1 SEHNR, CDR2 FQNEAQ (reference sequence). The source was peripheral blood, collected on day 0 of AZD1222 vaccination. The chain is built from TRBV7-9 and TRBJ1-6; D unclear. This TCR was recovered from an adult in good health. The CDR3 reads CASSPEWAETNSPLHF. CDR3 in DNA: TGTGCCAGCAGCCCCGAGTGGGCAGAGACTAATTCACCCCTCCACTTT.